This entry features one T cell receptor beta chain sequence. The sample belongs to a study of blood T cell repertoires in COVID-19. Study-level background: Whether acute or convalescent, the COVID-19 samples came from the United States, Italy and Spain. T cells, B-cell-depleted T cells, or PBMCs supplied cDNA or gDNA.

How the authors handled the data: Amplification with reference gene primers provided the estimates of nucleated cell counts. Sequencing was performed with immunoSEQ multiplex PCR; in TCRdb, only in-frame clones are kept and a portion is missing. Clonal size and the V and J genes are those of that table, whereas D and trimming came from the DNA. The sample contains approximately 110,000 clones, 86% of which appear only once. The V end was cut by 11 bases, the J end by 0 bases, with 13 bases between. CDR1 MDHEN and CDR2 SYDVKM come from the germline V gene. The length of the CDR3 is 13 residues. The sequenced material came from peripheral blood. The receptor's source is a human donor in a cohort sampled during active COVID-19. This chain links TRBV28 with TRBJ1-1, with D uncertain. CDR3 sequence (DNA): TGTGCCCCTAGCCTGCTCATGAACACTGAAGCTTTCTTT. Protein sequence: CAPSLLMNTEAFF.